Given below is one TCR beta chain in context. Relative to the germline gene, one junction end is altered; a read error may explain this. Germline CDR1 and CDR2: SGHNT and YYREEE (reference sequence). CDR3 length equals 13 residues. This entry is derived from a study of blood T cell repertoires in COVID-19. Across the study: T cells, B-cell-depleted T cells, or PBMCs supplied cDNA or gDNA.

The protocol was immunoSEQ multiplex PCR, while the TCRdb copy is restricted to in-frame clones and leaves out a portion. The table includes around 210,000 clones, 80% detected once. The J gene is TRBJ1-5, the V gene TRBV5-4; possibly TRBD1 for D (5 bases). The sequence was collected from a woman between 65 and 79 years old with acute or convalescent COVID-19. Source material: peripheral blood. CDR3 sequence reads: CASSLDINQPQHF. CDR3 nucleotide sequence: TGTGCCAGCAGTTTGGACATAAATCAGCCCCAGCATTTT.